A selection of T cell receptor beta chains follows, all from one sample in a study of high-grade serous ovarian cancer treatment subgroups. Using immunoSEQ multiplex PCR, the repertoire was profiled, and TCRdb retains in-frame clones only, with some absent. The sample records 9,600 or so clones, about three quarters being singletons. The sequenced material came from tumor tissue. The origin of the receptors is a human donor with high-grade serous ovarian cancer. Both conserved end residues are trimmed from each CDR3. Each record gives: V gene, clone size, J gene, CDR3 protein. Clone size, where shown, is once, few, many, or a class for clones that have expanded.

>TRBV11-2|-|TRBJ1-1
ASSFRGGNTEAF
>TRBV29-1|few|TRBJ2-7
SVAGRGINYEQY
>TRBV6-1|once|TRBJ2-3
ASSSGTRPDTQY
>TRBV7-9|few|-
ASSPPRLAGSLSYEQY
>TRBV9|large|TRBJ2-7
ASSVAGGTYEQY
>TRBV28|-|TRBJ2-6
ASSTDRVPFGANVLT
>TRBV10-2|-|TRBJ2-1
ASRREDWTYNEQF
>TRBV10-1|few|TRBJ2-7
ASSGSSGSGYEQY
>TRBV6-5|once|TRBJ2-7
ASSDFYEQY
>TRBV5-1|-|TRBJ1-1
ASSQDRANTEAF
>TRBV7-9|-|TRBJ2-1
ASGLGGDREQF
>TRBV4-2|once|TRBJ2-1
ASSQDEVKRSSYNEQF
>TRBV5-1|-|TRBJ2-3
ASSPGQGFSTDTQY
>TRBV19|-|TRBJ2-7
ASSRGGDRVYTYEQY
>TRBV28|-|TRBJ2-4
ASSPLTGAKNIQY
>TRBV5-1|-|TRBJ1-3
ASSPQGPSGNTIY
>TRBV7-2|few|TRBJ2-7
ASSALGGPYEQY
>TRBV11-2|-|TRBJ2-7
ASSFSSGSPYEQY
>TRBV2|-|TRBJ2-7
ASRVSDTGSGEQY
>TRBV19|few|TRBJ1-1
ASGDRNTEAF
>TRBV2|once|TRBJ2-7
AGSRGYEQY
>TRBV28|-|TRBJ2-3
ASSWQDSPFTDTQY
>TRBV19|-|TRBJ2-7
ASSTGGHSYEQY
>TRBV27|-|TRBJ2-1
ASSLRTLANEQF
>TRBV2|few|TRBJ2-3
ASSEKLSTDTQY
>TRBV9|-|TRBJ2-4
ASSAPGENIQY
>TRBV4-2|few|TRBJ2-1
ASSQAGDSVRDEQF
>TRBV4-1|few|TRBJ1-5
ASSQEFGRGNQPQH
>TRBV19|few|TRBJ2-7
ASSRTDSSYEQY
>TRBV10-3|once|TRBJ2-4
AISESEPRQPTGNIQY
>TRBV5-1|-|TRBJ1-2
ASSYQVTSNYGYT
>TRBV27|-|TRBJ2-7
ASSIIPFSYEQY
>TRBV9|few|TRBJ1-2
ASSGPGYT
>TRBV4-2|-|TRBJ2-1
ASSQTPSGRRLYNEQF
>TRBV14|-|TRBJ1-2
ASSPLPKLRTGTGYT
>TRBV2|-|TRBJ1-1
ASKGPFPGRTEAF
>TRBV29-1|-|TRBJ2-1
SAPRASAYNEQF
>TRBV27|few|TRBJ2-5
ASSGDGGAPRETQY
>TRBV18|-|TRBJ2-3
ASSLASGVTDTQY
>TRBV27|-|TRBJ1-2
ASSLRRGAGGYT
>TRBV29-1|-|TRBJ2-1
SVDVWDRGSPYNEQF
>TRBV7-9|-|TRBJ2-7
ASSLSRGRSEQY
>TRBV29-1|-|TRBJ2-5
SVTRGEETQY
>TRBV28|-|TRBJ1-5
ASSYMTGGGSNQPQH
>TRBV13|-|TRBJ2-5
ASSSRVGETQY
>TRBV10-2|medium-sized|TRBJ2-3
ASSEGGTDTQY
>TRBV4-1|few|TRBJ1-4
ASSPTGEVEKLF
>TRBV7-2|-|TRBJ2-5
ASSLVSGRGETQY
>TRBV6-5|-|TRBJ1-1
ATLLPGSEAF
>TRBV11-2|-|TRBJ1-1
ASSPTRIGEAF
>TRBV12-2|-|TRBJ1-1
ASRLTRDRGLNTEAF
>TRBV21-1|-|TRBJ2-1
ASSNSAGRPYNEQF
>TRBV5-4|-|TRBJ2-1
ASSFRASGRDEQF
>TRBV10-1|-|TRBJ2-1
ASSEFGLKDEQF
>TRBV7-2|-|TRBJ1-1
ASRLSGVRNTEAF
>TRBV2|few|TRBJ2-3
ASIRAGASDTQY
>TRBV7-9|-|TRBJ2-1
ASSPPSGGRYNEQF